This entry describes one T cell receptor beta chain. Its matching antigen is unknown. TCRdb's copy holds only in-frame clones and misses some; the assay was immunoSEQ multiplex PCR. The table includes approximately 300,000 clones, around 84% detected once. The treatment: some 19 received Ad26.COV2.S at low or high dose, single or two shots; about 5 received placebo; per-sample allocation not given. All samples were drawn on day 63, counting from the first vaccine or placebo injection. The administered vaccine (an Ad26 vector) expressed Wuhan-strain SARS-CoV-2 spike. This CDR3 spans 13 amino acids. Germline-derived CDR1 and CDR2 are MNHNY and SVGAGI (reference sequence). J was trimmed by 7 bases and V by 6 bases; bases with no gene match: 3. This entry comes from a study of Ad26.COV2.S vaccination and SARS-CoV-2 variants. Study summary: Participant was drawn from the COV1001 Ad26.COV2.S trial arm. The authors gave Ad26.COV2.S intramuscularly, either once or twice 56 days apart.

Study-wide results and caveats: Spike-specific TCR breadth was greater after Ad26.COV2.S than placebo.

The sequence came from a person aged 18-60 years who received the Ad26.COV2.S COVID-19 vaccine or a placebo. The chain has TRBV6-6 and TRBJ1-5, with 10 bases that match TRBD1. Sequencing used peripheral blood, obtained in a trial of Ad26.COV2.S vaccine versus placebo. CDR3 in amino acids: CASRTGGGQPQHF. The CDR3 DNA reads TGTGCCAGCAGGACAGGGGGCGGGCAGCCCCAGCATTTT.